Listed below are T cell receptor beta chains from one sample, sequenced in a study of cytomegalovirus exposure and HLA in healthy donors. Assay: immunoSEQ multiplex PCR; the TCRdb copy retains only in-frame clones and omits some. The sample has approximately 120,000 clones, about 93% seen once. The specimen was PBMCs. The receptors shown here come from a woman between 18 and 30 years old in good health and CMV-seronegative. CDR3s include the opening cysteine and the closing phenylalanine or tryptophan. D genes are given only for firm matches. Expanded clones get a size class; other rows say once, few or many, or leave the size out.

size	V	J	D	CDR3	DNA
-	TRBV30	TRBJ2-2	TRBD2	CAWSVSGGAVGGELFF	TGTGCCTGGAGTGTATCCGGGGGGGCCGTTGGCGGGGAGCTGTTTTTT
-	TRBV19	TRBJ2-2	TRBD2	CASSSRVSGTLSTGELFF	TGTGCCAGTAGTTCTCGGGTTAGCGGGACCCTTAGCACCGGGGAGCTGTTTTTT
-	TRBV7-9	TRBJ2-5	TRBD2	CASSLAGLGETQYF	TGTGCCAGCAGCTTAGCGGGACTAGGGGAGACCCAGTACTTC
-	TRBV6-5	TRBJ2-7	TRBD1	CATRTTGYSYEQYF	TGTGCCACCCGAACGACAGGGTACTCCTACGAGCAGTACTTC
-	TRBV4-1	TRBJ2-5	TRBD2	CASSQDGVAGVSETQYF	TGCGCCAGCAGCCAAGATGGGGTAGCGGGAGTTTCCGAGACCCAGTACTTC
once	TRBV6-6	TRBJ1-1	TRBD1	CASSTDRVAEAFF	TGTGCCAGCAGCACCGACAGGGTCGCTGAAGCTTTCTTT
-	TRBV2	TRBJ2-7	TRBD2	CASSLGLAGRVLYEQYF	TGTGCCAGCAGCCTCGGACTAGCGGGAAGAGTTCTCTACGAGCAGTACTTC
-	TRBV2	TRBJ1-1	-	CASSLRDFEAFF	TGTGCCAGCAGCCTAAGGGACTTTGAAGCTTTCTTT
-	TRBV5-1	TRBJ2-7	-	CASSLASGEGKYEQYF	TGCGCCAGCAGCTTGGCCTCAGGGGAGGGTAAATACGAGCAGTACTTC
-	TRBV28	TRBJ2-1	-	CASSWRNEQFF	TGTGCCAGCAGTTGGAGGAATGAGCAGTTCTTC